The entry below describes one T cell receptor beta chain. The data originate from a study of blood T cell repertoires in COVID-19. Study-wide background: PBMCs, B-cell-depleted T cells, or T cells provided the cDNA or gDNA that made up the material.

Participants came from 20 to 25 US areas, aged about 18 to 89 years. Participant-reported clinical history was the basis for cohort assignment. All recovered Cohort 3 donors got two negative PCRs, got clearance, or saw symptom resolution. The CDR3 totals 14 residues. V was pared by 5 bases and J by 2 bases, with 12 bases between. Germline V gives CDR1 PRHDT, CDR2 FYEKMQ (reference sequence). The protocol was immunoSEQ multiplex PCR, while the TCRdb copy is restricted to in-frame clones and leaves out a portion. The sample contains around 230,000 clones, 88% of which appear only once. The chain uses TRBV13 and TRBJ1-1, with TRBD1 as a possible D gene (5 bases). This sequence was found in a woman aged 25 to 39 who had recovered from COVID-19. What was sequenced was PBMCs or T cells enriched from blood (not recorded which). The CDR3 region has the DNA TGTGCCAGCAGCGCCGAAGGGACTAACACTGAAGCTTTCTTT. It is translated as CASSAEGTNTEAFF. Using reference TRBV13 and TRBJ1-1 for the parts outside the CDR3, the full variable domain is AAGVIQSPRHLIKEKRETATLKCYPIPRHDTVYWYQQGPGQDPQFLISFYEKMQSDKGSIPDRFSAQQFSDYHSELNMSSLELGDSALYFCASSAEGTNTEAFFGQGTRLTVV.